This passage covers 12 T cell receptor beta chains from one sample sequenced in a study of PD-L1 blockade in urothelial cancer. The method was immunoSEQ multiplex PCR; TCRdb's version includes in-frame clones alone and lacks a portion of them. Of about 45,000 clones in the sample, 88% were seen once. Sequenced here: PBMCs, sampled around atezolizumab (anti-PD-L1) treatment. Source of these receptors: a woman between 55 and 75 years old with urothelial cancer.

The V and J genes are TRBV2 and TRBJ1-2, with D maybe TRBD1 (5 bases). There are 12 residues in the CDR3. V was trimmed by 7 bases and J by 8 bases, leaving 14 bases between them. Germline V CDR1 and CDR2: SNHLY, FYNNEI. The CDR3 coding sequence is TGTGCCAGCAACCCGGGGGTTGGGGGCTACACCTTC. Protein sequence: CASNPGVGGYTF.

The chain uses TRBV5-6 and TRBJ2-7; D gene uncertain. V was clipped by 0 bases and J by 2 bases, with 12 bases between them. The CDR3 contains 15 residues. CDR1 is SGHDT, CDR2 YYEEEE, per germline. Here the CDR3 reads CASSLATRATYEQYF. CDR3 nucleotides: TGTGCCAGCAGCTTGGCCACACGTGCCACCTACGAGCAGTACTTC. Complete variable domain (other parts from reference TRBV5-6 and TRBJ2-7): DAGVTQSPTHLIKTRGQQVTLRCSPKSGHDTVSWYQQALGQGPQFIFQYYEEEERQRGNFPDRFSGHQFPNYSSELNVNALLLGDSALYLCASSLATRATYEQYFGPGTRLTVT.

CDR3 region: CSVERAQGLFNEQFF. The CDR3 DNA follows: TGCAGCGTTGAAAGGGCACAGGGGTTGTTCAATGAGCAGTTCTTC. The chain carries TRBV29-1 and TRBJ2-1; 7 nucleotides line up with TRBD1. The length of the CDR3 is 15 residues. V lost 2 bases to trimming and J lost 6 bases; unmatched junction nucleotides: 10. Germline loops: CDR1 SQVTM, CDR2 ANQGSEA.

This chain joins TRBV9 and TRBJ1-2; D possibly corresponds to TRBD1 (6 bases). This CDR3 spans 13 amino acids. Germline loops: CDR1 SGDLS, CDR2 YYNGEE. Trimming took off 7 bases at V and 8 bases at J, with 18 bases between the two ends. DNA of the CDR3: TGTGCCAGCCTACTACAGGGTAAAGACGGCTACACCTTC. The encoded protein is CASLLQGKDGYTF.

The chain carries TRBV5-6 and TRBJ2-2, with 9 bases lining up with TRBD1. The CDR3 has 17 residues. CDR1 is SGHDT and CDR2 is YYEEEE in the germline V gene. J gave up 6 bases and V 4 bases, and 13 bases lay outside the gene matches. The CDR3 DNA reads TGTGCCAGCAGCGGAACGACGACAGGGGGTAGGGCCGGGGAGCTGTTTTTT. This gives the protein CASSGTTTGGRAGELFF.

By sample fraction, this clone is medium-sized (0.01 to 0.1%). The J gene is TRBJ2-1, the V gene TRBV19; the D gene is possibly TRBD2 (6 bases). Germline lookup yields CDR1 LNHDA and CDR2 SQIVND (reference sequence). V dropped 5 bases and J dropped 8 bases, with 22 bases sitting between them. CDR3 length equals 16 residues. This CDR3 is CASSLNFGGSDDEQFF. As DNA, the CDR3 is TGTGCCAGTAGTCTCAATTTCGGAGGGAGCGACGATGAGCAGTTCTTC.

Concerning this clone itself: The same CDR3 is also encoded by other DNA sequences in this sample. V gene TRBV25-1 combines with J gene TRBJ2-1; 12 bases agree with TRBD2. This CDR3 comprises 16 residues. Germline CDR1 reads MGHDK; CDR2 reads SYGVNS. After removal of 4 bases from V and 4 bases from J, the junction contained 5 bases not matched to a gene. In nucleotides, the CDR3 is TGTGCCAGCAGTGGGCGACTAGCGGGGGCGTACAATGAGCAGTTCTTC. It is translated as CASSGRLAGAYNEQFF.

The chain combines TRBV27 with TRBJ2-1; D ambiguous. The germline V gene has CDR1 MNHEY and CDR2 SMNVEV (reference sequence). The V gene lost 4 bases and the J gene lost 6 bases, with 10 bases spanning the gap. There are 13 residues in the CDR3. The CDR3 spells CASSSGFRNEQFF. CDR3 sequence (DNA): TGTGCCAGCAGTTCAGGTTTTCGCAATGAGCAGTTCTTC.

CDR3: CASSFFDRFKSPLHF. The DNA for the CDR3 is TGTGCCAGCAGCTTCTTTGACAGATTCAAATCACCCCTCCACTTT. The V gene is TRBV7-9, the J gene TRBJ1-6, with a weak D call TRBD1 (5 bases). Trimming removed 3 bases at V and 10 bases at J, with 16 bases between. CDR3 length equals 15 residues. Germline V CDR1 and CDR2: SEHNR, FQNEAQ (reference sequence). The full variable domain, rest sourced from reference TRBV7-9 and TRBJ1-6, is DTGVSQNPRHKITKRGQNVTFRCDPISEHNRLYWYRQTLGQGPEFLTYFQNEAQLEKSRLLSDRFSAERPKGSFSTLEIQRTEQGDSAMYLCASSFFDRFKSPLHFGNGTRLTVT.

The chain joins TRBV23-1 to TRBJ2-7, with TRBD2 matching 12 bases. TRBV23-1 is filed as an ORF, its function uncertain. V shed 4 bases and J 3 bases; nucleotides not matched to a gene: 7. CDR3 length: 16 amino acids. CDR3 DNA sequence: TGCGCCAGCAGTCTCCGGACTAGCGGGGTTCGCTACGAGCAGTACTTC. It codes for CASSLRTSGVRYEQYF.

This CDR3 reads CASSFSHPGKYEQYF. The CDR3 DNA reads as TGCGCCAGCAGCTTCTCCCACCCAGGCAAATACGAGCAGTACTTC. This rearrangement joins TRBV5-1 to TRBJ2-7; no firm D call. Germline V gene lookup returns CDR1 SGHRS and CDR2 YFSETQ. With 2 bases removed from V and 4 bases from J, the gap between germline ends came to 16 bases. CDR3 length: 15 residues.

The chain has TRBV25-1 and TRBJ1-5; a possible D gene is TRBD1 (5 bases). The CDR3 length is 14 residues. Germline CDR1 and CDR2: MGHDK and SYGVNS. Trimming took 4 bases from V and 3 from J, leaving 10 bases between them. The CDR3: CASSADSYNQPQHF. The CDR3 nucleotides read TGTGCCAGCAGTGCAGACAGCTACAATCAGCCCCAGCATTTT.